Following are 3 T cell receptor beta chains from one sample sequenced in a study of T cells in Graves' hyperthyroidism and ophthalmopathy. Amplified TCR beta CDR3 regions came from RNA transcripts. With the HTBI primer set, the TCR CDR3 went through a first round of RT-PCR. TCRdb redid the calling of the multiplex PCR reads with MiXCR, one entry per CDR3 protein. The sample holds some 760,000 distinct CDR3 sequences, around 13% seen once. Sequenced: blood. These receptors were taken from a woman younger than 35 with Graves' hyperthyroidism.

In its sample, this clonotype was seen many times. This sequence joins TRBV4-3 and TRBJ2-7; D tentatively fits TRBD1 or TRBD2 (5 bases each). From germline, CDR1 is LGHNA and CDR2 YSLEER. The V end lost 1 base, the J end lost 5 bases, and 18 bases lay between the germline ends. This CDR3 comprises 16 residues. CDR3 protein: CASSQGDGPRADEQYF. CDR3 in DNA: TGCGCCAGCAGCCAAGGGGACGGACCAAGGGCAGACGAGCAGTACTTC.

This clonotype was detected only a few times. The rearrangement uses TRBV2 and TRBJ1-2, with D perhaps TRBD1 (6 bases). The CDR3 runs 15 residues. Germline V gene sequence: CDR1 SNHLY, CDR2 FYNNEI. Trimming left V 2 bases short and J 5 bases short, with 15 bases between. The CDR3 DNA reads as TGTGCCAGCAGTGAATCGGTGGGGGCCGGGTATGGCTACACCTTC. Translation: CASSESVGAGYGYTF. The full variable domain, in which reference TRBV2 and TRBJ1-2 provide the parts outside the CDR3, is EPEVTQTPSHQVTQMGQEVILRCVPISNHLYFYWYRQILGQKVEFLVSFYNNEISEKSEIFDDQFSVERPDGSNFTLKIRSTKLEDSAMYFCASSESVGAGYGYTFGSGTRLTVV.

This sequence joins TRBV7-3 and TRBJ2-7; no firm D call. The germline V gene has CDR1 SGHTA and CDR2 FQGTGA. V gave up 2 bases and J gave up 6 bases, with 11 bases separating them. This CDR3 is 13 amino acids long. Here the CDR3 reads CASSLDGPGEQYF. The CDR3 bases are TGTGCCAGCAGCTTAGACGGGCCCGGCGAGCAGTACTTC. Complete variable domain (other parts from reference TRBV7-3 and TRBJ2-7): GAGVSQTPSNKVTEKGKYVELRCDPISGHTALYWYRQSLGQGPEFLIYFQGTGAADDSGLPNDRFFAVRPEGSVSTLKIQRTERGDSAVYLCASSLDGPGEQYFGPGTRLTVT.